Sequencing of this T cell receptor beta chain was carried out in a study of T cell responses to AZD1222 COVID-19 vaccine. This CDR3 spans 14 amino acids. Trimming cost V 2 bases and J 1 base, with 6 bases left between them. CDR1 is MNHNY, CDR2 SVGAGI, per germline (reference sequence). Sequenced by immunoSEQ multiplex PCR; TCRdb stores in-frame clones only, minus some. Of more than 85,000 clones listed, 87% are singletons. Sequencing was performed on peripheral blood, taken on day 0 of AZD1222 vaccination. The TCR originated in an adult in good health. The V and J genes are TRBV6-6 and TRBJ2-4, with D perhaps being TRBD1 or TRBD2 (5 bases each). This CDR3 is CASSYEGAKNIQYF. The CDR3 DNA is TGTGCCAGCAGTTACGAGGGGGCCAAAAACATTCAGTACTTC.